The 25 T cell receptor beta chains listed next were all sequenced from one sample in a study of cytomegalovirus exposure and HLA in healthy donors. This PCR relied on a set of 60 Vbeta primers and 13 Jbeta primers. Assay: immunoSEQ multiplex PCR; the TCRdb copy retains only in-frame clones and omits some. The table lists roughly 200,000 clones, about 84% of them singletons. Sequenced input: PBMCs. These receptors were taken from a woman aged 25 to 39 in good health and CMV-seropositive.

This chain connects TRBV28 to TRBJ1-4; no definite D call. The CDR3 runs 14 residues. Germline CDR1 reads MDHEN; CDR2 reads SYDVKM. V was cut by 5 bases and J by 3 bases, with 10 bases left in between. This CDR3 is CASSPGSPNEKLFF. The CDR3 nucleotides read TGTGCCAGCAGTCCGGGTAGCCCTAATGAAAAACTGTTTTTT.

Only a few counts were recorded for this clone. V usage is TRBV15 and J usage is TRBJ2-7; 7 bases line up with TRBD1. CDR1 and CDR2 from the germline V gene are LNHNV and YYDKDF (reference sequence). CDR3 length: 13 amino acids. Trimming at V came to 2 bases and at J to 5 bases, leaving 3 bases not matched to a gene. The CDR3: CATSRPTGHEQYF. Here the CDR3 DNA reads TGTGCCACCAGCAGACCGACAGGGCACGAGCAGTACTTC.

The rearrangement links TRBV27 to TRBJ2-5; D possibly corresponds to TRBD2 (8 bases). The CDR3 is 16 amino acids. From germline, CDR1 is MNHEY and CDR2 SMNVEV (reference sequence). The germline V and J ends were trimmed by 3 bases and 7 bases, with 21 bases remaining between them. The CDR3 DNA reads as TGTGCCAGCAGTTTTACGGCGGGGGGCGAGGGGGCGACCCAGTACTTC. Its translation: CASSFTAGGEGATQYF.

V and J are TRBV7-8 and TRBJ2-1, with TRBD2 matching 9 bases. The V segment lost 2 bases and the J segment 5 bases; nucleotides outside the gene matches: 10. In germline, CDR1 is SGHVS, CDR2 FQNEAQ. The CDR3 extends over 17 amino acids. In DNA form, the CDR3 reads TGTGCCAGCAGCTTAAGGGGGAGGAGCGGGGGGCACAATGAGCAGTTCTTC. Amino acid sequence: CASSLRGRSGGHNEQFF.

V is TRBV11-3 and J is TRBJ2-5; no firm D call. Germline V gene sequence: CDR1 SGHNT, CDR2 YENEEA. Between the trimmed V and J ends, which lost 5 bases and 4 bases, there was a span of 11 bases. This CDR3 spans 13 amino acids. The CDR3 protein is CASSPPLRETQYF. DNA of the CDR3: TGTGCCAGCAGCCCCCCGTTGCGAGAGACCCAGTACTTC.

V and J are TRBV27 and TRBJ2-1; D gene ambiguous. Germline V lookup: CDR1 MNHEY, CDR2 SMNVEV (reference sequence). The V and J ends lost 5 bases and 1 base respectively, with 6 bases between them. The CDR3 extends over 13 amino acids. The CDR3 reads CASSPNSYNEQFF. CDR3 nucleotides: TGTGCCAGCAGTCCCAATTCCTACAATGAGCAGTTCTTC.

V and J are TRBV29-1 and TRBJ2-1; D may be TRBD2 (7 bases). Trimming took off 7 bases at V and 7 bases at J, with 11 bases between the two ends. Germline lookup yields CDR1 SQVTM and CDR2 ANQGSEA. This CDR3 comprises 11 residues. In DNA, the CDR3 is TGCAGCGCTGAGGGGGGGAATGAGCAGTTCTTC. Protein sequence: CSAEGGNEQFF.

The V and J genes are TRBV9 and TRBJ1-1; 7 bases match TRBD1. The CDR3 has 16 residues. Trimming at V came to 3 bases and at J to 8 bases, leaving 16 bases not matched to a gene. The germline CDR1 and CDR2 sequences are SGDLS and YYNGEE. The CDR3 DNA follows: TGTGCCAGCAGCGAGACCGGGACAGTGGCCCTCGGCGAAGCTTTCTTT. Translating it yields CASSETGTVALGEAFF.

This clone has only a few counts. The V gene is TRBV7-8, the J gene TRBJ2-3, with 11 nucleotides matching TRBD2. Unmatched junction bases numbered 1, after V lost 3 bases and J lost 2 bases. The germline V gene has CDR1 SGHVS and CDR2 FQNEAQ. CDR3 length: 15 amino acids. The CDR3 DNA reads as TGTGCCAGCAGCTTGACTAGCGGGGCCACAGATACGCAGTATTTT. Translated, it gives CASSLTSGATDTQYF.

The chain employs TRBV10-3 and TRBJ2-5, with D perhaps TRBD2 (6 bases). The CDR3 has 15 amino acids. From germline, CDR1 is ENHRY and CDR2 SYGVKD. V was pared by 3 bases and J by 7 bases, with 18 bases between. CDR3 region: CAISEGPGSDGTQYF. CDR3 in DNA: TGTGCCATCAGTGAAGGGCCCGGGAGCGACGGGACCCAGTACTTC.

V is TRBV6-4 and J is TRBJ2-2; the match to TRBD1 covers 8 bases. Germline CDR1 and CDR2: MRHNA and SNTAGT. With 6 bases clipped from V and 0 bases from J, the junction kept 3 bases outside the gene matches. The CDR3 contains 15 residues. The CDR3 sequence is CASSRTGTNTGELFF. CDR3 bases: TGTGCCAGCAGCCGGACAGGGACGAACACCGGGGAGCTGTTTTTT.

The chain employs TRBV4-2 and TRBJ2-7; D perhaps matches TRBD2 (6 bases). The CDR3 sequence is 15 residues long. V dropped 0 bases and J dropped 3 bases, with 12 bases sitting between them. Germline CDR1 LGHNA, CDR2 YNFKEQ. CDR3 amino acids: CASSQEVRGNYEQYF. The CDR3 DNA follows: TGTGCCAGCAGCCAAGAGGTCCGGGGGAACTACGAGCAGTACTTC.

The chain is built from TRBV7-9 and TRBJ2-1; 9 bases fit TRBD2. Germline trimming cut 5 bases from V and 5 bases from J; bases unmatched to any gene: 13. CDR3 length equals 17 residues. Germline CDR1 and CDR2: SEHNR and FQNEAQ (reference sequence). The CDR3 loop is CASSHPRGGRAHNEQFF. CDR3 DNA sequence: TGTGCCAGCAGCCACCCCCGGGGCGGGAGGGCCCACAATGAGCAGTTCTTC.

This chain connects TRBV19 to TRBJ1-3; possibly TRBD1 for D (6 bases). CDR1 is LNHDA and CDR2 is SQIVND in the germline V gene (reference sequence). The CDR3 is 15 amino acids. Trimming stripped 0 bases from V and 2 bases from J, with 8 bases between. The CDR3 sequence: CASSIEGTTGNTIYF. The DNA for the CDR3 is TGTGCCAGTAGTATAGAGGGGACAACTGGAAACACCATATATTTT.

The chain employs TRBV9 and TRBJ1-4, with D maybe TRBD1 (5 bases). Germline CDR1 reads SGDLS; CDR2 reads YYNGEE. The CDR3 extends over 14 amino acids. With 4 bases removed from V and 9 bases from J, the gap between germline ends came to 16 bases. The CDR3 coding sequence is TGTGCCAGCAGCAATGGGGGGGGTTCGAAAAAACTGTTTTTT. Translating gives CASSNGGGSKKLFF.

The chain couples TRBV28 to TRBJ1-3; possibly TRBD1 for D (5 bases). Trimming removed 6 bases at V and 0 bases at J, with 12 bases between. The germline V gene has CDR1 MDHEN and CDR2 SYDVKM. CDR3 length equals 15 residues. The CDR3 loop reads CASSPPGFSGNTIYF. CDR3 bases: TGTGCCAGCAGCCCCCCAGGGTTCTCTGGAAACACCATATATTTT.

V and J are TRBV6-5 and TRBJ1-6; 7 positions match TRBD1. This CDR3 contains 15 residues. Germline V gene data show CDR1 as MNHEY and CDR2 as SVGAGI. After removal of 8 bases from V and 1 base from J, the junction contained 5 bases not matched to a gene. DNA of the CDR3: TGTGCCAGCCAAGGGGGCGCTTCCTATAATTCACCCCTCCACTTT. Translating gives CASQGGASYNSPLHF.

This clone showed up just once. The rearrangement links TRBV6-5 to TRBJ2-7; 10 positions agree with TRBD2. V lost 5 bases, J lost 5 bases, and 9 bases stayed unmatched. From germline, CDR1 is MNHEY and CDR2 SVGAGI. The length of the CDR3 is 15 residues. DNA for the CDR3: TGTGCCAGCAGTCCTCCTAGCGGGAGTATAAACGAGCAGTACTTC. It translates to CASSPPSGSINEQYF.

This clone was counted between two and nine times. The chain combines TRBV10-3 with TRBJ1-3; 7 bases agree with TRBD1. Germline CDR1 and CDR2: ENHRY and SYGVKD. The CDR3 extends over 15 amino acids. After removal of 3 bases from V and 0 bases from J, the junction contained 2 bases not matched to a gene. CDR3 region: CAISDRGASGNTIYF. CDR3 coding DNA: TGTGCCATCAGTGACAGGGGGGCCTCTGGAAACACCATATATTTT.

The chain links TRBV4-1 to TRBJ2-7; TRBD2 agrees at 13 bases. V gave up 0 bases and J gave up 1 base; unmatched junction bases: 9. Germline CDR1 and CDR2: MGHRA and YSYEKL. The CDR3 spans 19 residues. As DNA, the CDR3 is TGCGCCAGCAGCCAAGATTCCTATACTAGCGGGAGGGGATCCTACGAGCAGTACTTC. It specifies CASSQDSYTSGRGSYEQYF.

This clone was recorded once. The chain links TRBV2 to TRBJ1-1; D might be TRBD1 (6 bases). Germline V gene sequence: CDR1 SNHLY, CDR2 FYNNEI. The CDR3 totals 12 residues. The germline V and J ends were trimmed by 6 bases and 5 bases, with 10 bases remaining between them. The DNA for the CDR3 is TGTGCCAGCAGGGGTACAGGGACTGAAGCTTTCTTT. It encodes CASRGTGTEAFF.

The J gene is TRBJ1-2, the V gene TRBV30; no reliable D call. V lost 1 base, J lost 2 bases, and 11 bases lay in between. The CDR3 loop spans 14 amino acids. Germline assignment: CDR1 GTSNPN and CDR2 SVGIG (reference sequence). The CDR3 spells CAWSEDLRNYGYTF. CDR3 DNA sequence: TGTGCCTGGAGTGAGGACTTGAGGAACTATGGCTACACCTTC.

CDR3 DNA sequence: TGTGCCAGCAGCGGGTTAAGGACAGTGACCTACGAGCAGTACTTC. This gives the protein CASSGLRTVTYEQYF. V and J are TRBV4-2 and TRBJ2-7; possibly TRBD1 for D (6 bases). This CDR3 has 15 residues. V lost 5 bases and J lost 2, with 16 bases in between. Germline V gives CDR1 LGHNA, CDR2 YNFKEQ.

This chain uses TRBV30 with TRBJ1-4, with TRBD1 as a possible D gene (6 bases). The CDR3 runs to 14 residues. Germline V lookup: CDR1 GTSNPN, CDR2 SVGIG (reference sequence). Trimming took off 7 bases at V and 8 bases at J, with 20 bases between the two ends. Written as DNA, the CDR3 is TGTGCCTCGGCCTTAGGGGGTTATAAGGAAAAACTGTTTTTT. It encodes CASALGGYKEKLFF.

In this sample, this clone turned up once. The rearrangement joins TRBV15 to TRBJ2-3; 10 positions agree with TRBD2. The germline CDR1 and CDR2 sequences are LNHNV and YYDKDF (reference sequence). V dropped 0 bases and J dropped 5; count of bases not matched to a gene: 14. This CDR3 contains 19 residues. The CDR3 sequence: CATSRDLLKREGQGDTQYF. The CDR3 coding sequence is TGTGCCACCAGCAGAGATCTCCTCAAGCGGGAGGGCCAAGGAGATACGCAGTATTTT.